This T cell receptor (beta chain) was retrieved from a study of T cell changes during pregnancy in multiple sclerosis. Only in-frame clones appear in the TCRdb table, and some are missing; sequencing was by immunoSEQ multiplex PCR. This repertoire shows roughly 63,000 clones, about 92% found once; its top ten account for about 2%. The TCR was taken from a female donor in good health, enrolled as a control in a pregnancy study. Specimen: peripheral blood, collected in the second trimester of pregnancy.

The CDR3 sequence: CASSIGAGSKNIQYF. For the CDR3, the DNA is TGTGCCAGTAGTATTGGGGCAGGGTCCAAAAACATTCAGTACTTC. The gene calls are TRBV19 and TRBJ2-4; D is perhaps TRBD1 (5 bases). Germline lookup yields CDR1 LNHDA and CDR2 SQIVND (reference sequence). V lost 3 bases and J 2 bases, leaving 11 bases between the germline ends. There are 15 residues in the CDR3.